This entry concerns a single T cell receptor (beta chain). Its antigen is currently unknown. This specimen comes from a study of cytomegalovirus exposure and HLA in healthy donors. General study points: Researchers reportedly found TCR beta sequences accurately predicted most subjects' HLA-A and HLA-B alleles. When the data were analyzed later, several of the most significant clusters appeared to be linked to common viral pathogens. It was assumed in the presence/absence analyses that sequencing depth was roughly uniform across donors. It was shown in a later analysis that HLA-associated TCR beta chains were more clonally expanded than other, equally common chains.

The PCR contained 60 Vbeta and 13 Jbeta primers. Generated by immunoSEQ multiplex PCR, the TCRdb table keeps only in-frame clones and is missing some. This table holds about 150,000 clones, roughly 84% found once. This CDR3 comprises 14 residues. V was pared by 5 bases and J by 1 base, with 5 bases of the junction left unmatched. Germline loops: CDR1 SGHAT, CDR2 FQDESV (reference sequence). The chain links TRBV11-1 to TRBJ2-7; 7 nucleotides agree with TRBD2. The sequenced sample was PBMCs. The sequence came from a man younger than 35 in good health and CMV-seronegative. CDR3 coding DNA: TGTGCCAGCAGCCGAGGACTAGTTTCCTACGAGCAGTACTTC. This codes for CASSRGLVSYEQYF.